Below, one T cell receptor (beta chain) is given with its context. These data originate in a study of identical twins. Trimming pared 6 bases from V and 5 bases from J, leaving 13 bases between. The CDR3 consists of 13 residues. CDR1 and CDR2 (germline): SNHLY, FYNNEI. A universal primer binding site was introduced by template switching. The final cDNA contained unique molecular identifiers. TCRdb redid the calling of the 5' RACE reads with MiXCR, one entry per CDR3 protein. This sample has some 1,700,000 distinct CDR3 sequences, with roughly a third found just once. This sequence joins TRBV2 and TRBJ1-2; D ambiguous. Input material: cord blood. This TCR derives from a newborn girl in good health. CDR3 region: CASSETALYGYTF. CDR3 nucleotide sequence: TGTGCCAGCAGCGAGACTGCTCTATATGGCTACACCTTC. Full variable domain (outside the CDR3, taken from reference TRBV2 and TRBJ1-2): EPEVTQTPSHQVTQMGQEVILRCVPISNHLYFYWYRQILGQKVEFLVSFYNNEISEKSEIFDDQFSVERPDGSNFTLKIRSTKLEDSAMYFCASSETALYGYTFGSGTRLTVV.